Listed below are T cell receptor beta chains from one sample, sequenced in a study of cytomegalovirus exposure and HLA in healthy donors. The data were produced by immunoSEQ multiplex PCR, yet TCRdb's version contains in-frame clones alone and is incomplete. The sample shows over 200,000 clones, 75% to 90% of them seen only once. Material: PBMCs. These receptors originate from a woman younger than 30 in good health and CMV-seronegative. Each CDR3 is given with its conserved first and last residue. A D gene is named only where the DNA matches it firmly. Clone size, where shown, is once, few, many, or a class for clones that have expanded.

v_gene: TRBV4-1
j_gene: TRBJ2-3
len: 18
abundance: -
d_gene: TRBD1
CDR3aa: CASSQGVGWAGGADTQYF
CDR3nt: TGCGCCAGCAGCCAAGGGGTCGGGTGGGCAGGGGGAGCAGATACGCAGTATTTT

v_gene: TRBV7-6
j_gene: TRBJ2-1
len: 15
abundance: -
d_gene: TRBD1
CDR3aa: CASSLGTGAGNEQFF
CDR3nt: TGTGCCAGCAGCCTGGGGACAGGGGCGGGCAATGAGCAGTTCTTC

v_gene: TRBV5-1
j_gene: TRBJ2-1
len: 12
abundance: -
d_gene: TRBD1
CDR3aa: CASSIQGNEQFF
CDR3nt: TGCGCCAGCAGCATACAGGGGAATGAGCAGTTCTTC

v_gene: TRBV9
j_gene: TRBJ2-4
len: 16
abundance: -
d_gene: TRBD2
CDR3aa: CASSVAGVGVENIQYF
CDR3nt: TGTGCCAGCAGCGTTGCGGGAGTGGGGGTTGAAAACATTCAGTACTTC

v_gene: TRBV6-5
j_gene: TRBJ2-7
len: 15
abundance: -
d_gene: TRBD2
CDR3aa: CASSVPGLAANEQYF
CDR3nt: TGTGCCAGCAGTGTCCCGGGACTAGCGGCTAACGAGCAGTACTTC

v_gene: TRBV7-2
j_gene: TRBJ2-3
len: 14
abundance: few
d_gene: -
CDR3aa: CASSSGLAPDTQYF
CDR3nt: TGTGCCAGCAGCTCCGGCCTAGCCCCAGATACGCAGTATTTT

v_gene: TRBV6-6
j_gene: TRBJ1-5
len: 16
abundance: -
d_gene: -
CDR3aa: CASIYTPDRPYQPQHF
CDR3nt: TGTGCCAGCATTTATACCCCTGACAGGCCCTATCAGCCCCAGCATTTT

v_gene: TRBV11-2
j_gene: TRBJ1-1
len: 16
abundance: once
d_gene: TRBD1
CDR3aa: CASRPIQGAGDTEAFF
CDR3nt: TGTGCCAGCAGGCCAATTCAGGGGGCAGGGGACACTGAAGCTTTCTTT

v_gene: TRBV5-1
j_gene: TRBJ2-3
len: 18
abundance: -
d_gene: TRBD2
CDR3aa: CASSYGTSGPPLTDTQYF
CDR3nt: TGCGCCAGCAGCTACGGAACTAGCGGGCCCCCTCTCACAGATACGCAGTATTTT

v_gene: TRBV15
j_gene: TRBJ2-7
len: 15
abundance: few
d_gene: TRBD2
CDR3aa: CATSRVREGYYEQYF
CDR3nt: TGTGCCACCAGCAGAGTTAGGGAGGGGTACTACGAGCAGTACTTC